Listed below are T cell receptor beta chains from one sample, sequenced in a study of shared clonotypes between healthy human individuals. TCRdb's copy holds only in-frame clones and misses some; the assay was immunoSEQ multiplex PCR. The top ten hold 34% of the sample, which has roughly 700,000 clones, 90% seen once. The sequenced sample consisted of memory CD8+ T cells from PBMCs. All receptors come from a man in his late teens or twenties in good health. Some clones in this sample may be carry-over from other donors' samples. Both conserved end residues are part of each CDR3. Each record gives: J gene, V gene, clone size, D gene, CDR3 DNA, CDR3 protein. The D gene is left open where the match is weak. Size is omitted from some rows. Given values are once, few, many or a class for expanded clones.

TRBJ2-7	TRBV14	.	TRBD1	TGTGCCAGCAGCTTGACCGGGACAGAGAACGAGCAGTACTTC	CASSLTGTENEQYF
TRBJ2-5	TRBV5-6	once	.	TGTGCCAGCAGGTTGCTGATCCCTAGGGGAGAGACCCAGTACTTC	CASRLLIPRGETQYF
TRBJ2-7	TRBV30	.	.	TGTGCCTGGAGTGTAGGTCCTTACGAGCAGTACTTC	CAWSVGPYEQYF
TRBJ1-1	TRBV9	.	TRBD1	TGTGCCAGCGGAAGTGGGGACAGCAACACTGAAGCTTTCTTT	CASGSGDSNTEAFF
TRBJ1-5	TRBV27	once	.	TGTGCCAGCAACACGGGTGGGGCAAATCAGCCCCAGCATTTT	CASNTGGANQPQHF
TRBJ2-1	TRBV27	.	.	TGTGCCAGCAGTTTATTTCTACTAGACTCCTACAATGAGCAGTTCTTC	CASSLFLLDSYNEQFF
TRBJ1-1	TRBV29-1	.	.	TGCAGCGTCGCGGGGGAGGAAGGCGATTTGAGAGCTTTCTTT	CSVAGEEGDLRAFF
TRBJ2-1	TRBV21-1	.	.	TGTGCCAGACGGCTACCGGGTGCAGGACCGGGACTAGTGCCCTACAATGAGCAGTTCTTC	CARRLPGAGPGLVPYNEQFF
TRBJ1-1	TRBV27	.	TRBD1	TGTGCCAGCAGGGACAGGGGGGCAAGGGAAGCTTTCTTT	CASRDRGAREAFF
TRBJ1-1	TRBV5-4	many	.	TGCGCCAGCAGTACGGCGAACACTGAAGCTTTCTTT	CASSTANTEAFF
TRBJ2-1	TRBV28	.	TRBD2	TGTGCCAGCAGTTTAAGCGGGGGGGGCATTGGGCAGTTCTTC	CASSLSGGGIGQFF
TRBJ2-7	TRBV6-1	.	TRBD1	TGTGCCAGCAGCCCAACCCGGGACAGTTTCCGCGAGCAGTACTTC	CASSPTRDSFREQYF